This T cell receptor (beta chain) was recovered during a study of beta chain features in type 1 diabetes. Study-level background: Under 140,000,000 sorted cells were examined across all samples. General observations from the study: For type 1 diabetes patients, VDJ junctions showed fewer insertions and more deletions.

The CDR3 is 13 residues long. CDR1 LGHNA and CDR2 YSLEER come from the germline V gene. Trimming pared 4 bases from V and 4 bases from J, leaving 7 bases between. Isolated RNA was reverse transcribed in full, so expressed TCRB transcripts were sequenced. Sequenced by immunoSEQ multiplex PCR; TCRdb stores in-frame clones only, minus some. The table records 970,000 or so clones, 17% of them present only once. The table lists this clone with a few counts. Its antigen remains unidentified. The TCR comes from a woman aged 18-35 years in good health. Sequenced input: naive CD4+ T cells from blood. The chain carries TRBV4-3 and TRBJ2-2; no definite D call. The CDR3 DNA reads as TGCGCCAGCAGCCTCGGGCGCACCGGGGAGCTGTTTTTT. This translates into CASSLGRTGELFF.